This TCR beta chain was obtained from a study of beta chain features in type 1 diabetes. Study-wide results and caveats: When Type 1 diabetes patients were examined, their TCRB CDR3s proved moderately but significantly shorter in all four CD4+ subsets. It was not settled here whether HLA type affects TCRB rearrangement. Junctions at VDJ sites from type 1 diabetes patients had fewer insertions and more deletions.

The CDR3 is 16 amino acids. Losses at the gene ends were 11 bases for V and 5 bases for J; bases not matched to a gene: 16. The germline CDR1 and CDR2 sequences are SGHTA and FQGNSA. Sequenced material consisted of expressed TCRB transcripts (all of the isolated RNA was reverse transcribed). The data were produced by immunoSEQ multiplex PCR, yet TCRdb's version contains in-frame clones alone and is incomplete. The repertoire has around 140,000 clones, 9% to 10% of them found once; the top ten carry about 0.6%. This clone was detected a few times. Its specificity is not known. Sequenced input: central memory CD4+ T cells from blood. This chain links TRBV7-2 with TRBJ2-2; 8 nucleotides match TRBD2. This sequence originates from a woman aged 40-49 years in good health. The CDR3 DNA follows: TGTGCCCTACCCCAGAGCGGGGGCCAGAGGACCGGGGAGCTGTTTTTT. It yields the protein CALPQSGGQRTGELFF.